Below, 15 T cell receptor beta chains from the same sample are listed, as sequenced in a study of T cell changes during pregnancy in multiple sclerosis. Using immunoSEQ multiplex PCR, the repertoire was profiled, and TCRdb retains in-frame clones only, with some absent. The sample carries tens of thousands of clones, over 90% recorded once. This specimen was peripheral blood, taken in the third trimester of pregnancy. Every receptor here comes from a female donor with multiple sclerosis, enrolled in a pregnancy study.

This rearrangement joins TRBV13 to TRBJ2-5, with a weak D call TRBD2 (6 bases). The germline gives CDR1 PRHDT, CDR2 FYEKMQ (reference sequence). This CDR3 spans 14 amino acids. With 2 bases removed from V and 5 bases from J, the gap between germline ends came to 12 bases. CDR3 residues: CASSLWGVEETQYF. DNA for the CDR3: TGTGCCAGCAGCTTATGGGGGGTTGAGGAGACCCAGTACTTC.

This chain joins TRBV4-2 and TRBJ1-5; no firm D call. The germline V and J ends were trimmed by 0 bases and 4 bases, with 10 bases remaining between them. This CDR3 comprises 15 residues. The germline V gene has CDR1 LGHNA and CDR2 YNFKEQ. The CDR3 DNA reads TGTGCCAGCAGCCAAGAGAGGGATTTGAATCAGCCCCAGCATTTT. Translation: CASSQERDLNQPQHF.

J is TRBJ2-5 and V is TRBV5-6, with 8 bases fitting TRBD1. This CDR3 region has 13 residues. The V segment lost 4 bases and the J segment 2 bases; nucleotides outside the gene matches: 1. Germline assignment: CDR1 SGHDT and CDR2 YYEEEE. CDR3 residues: CASSRTGQETQYF. In DNA, the CDR3 is TGTGCCAGCAGCAGGACAGGGCAAGAGACCCAGTACTTC.

V gene TRBV7-8 combines with J gene TRBJ2-5; 7 bases match TRBD2. V was pared by 5 bases and J by 4 bases, with 13 bases of the junction left unmatched. This CDR3 spans 16 amino acids. In germline, CDR1 is SGHVS, CDR2 FQNEAQ. CDR3 DNA sequence: TGTGCCAGCAGCGATTTCCAGGGAGGGGATAGAGAGACCCAGTACTTC. Protein: CASSDFQGGDRETQYF.

This chain connects TRBV10-3 to TRBJ2-3, with 8 bases identical to TRBD1. The CDR3 runs to 15 residues. V lost 2 bases to trimming and J lost 5 bases; unmatched junction nucleotides: 6. Germline lookup yields CDR1 ENHRY and CDR2 SYGVKD. CDR3 nucleotides: TGTGCCATCAGTGAGGGACAGGGAAGGGGAGATACGCAGTATTTT. Protein sequence: CAISEGQGRGDTQYF.

This chain connects TRBV9 to TRBJ2-3, with D hard to call. The CDR3 runs 15 residues. Looked up from germline, CDR1 is SGDLS and CDR2 is YYNGEE. Trimming stripped 3 bases from V and 3 bases from J, with 14 bases between. CDR3 protein: CASSARLGWTDTQYF. The CDR3 DNA sequence: TGTGCCAGCAGCGCCCGACTCGGGTGGACAGATACGCAGTATTTT.

This CDR3 reads CASSQEARGTSGVFTGELFF. CDR3 nucleotide sequence: TGCGCCAGCAGCCAAGAGGCGAGGGGGACTAGCGGGGTATTTACCGGGGAGCTGTTTTTT. The gene calls are TRBV4-1 and TRBJ2-2, with TRBD2 identical over 13 bases. Per germline, CDR1 MGHRA and CDR2 YSYEKL. The CDR3 is 20 residues long. The V and J ends lost 0 bases and 5 bases, in that order; junction bases with no gene match: 12.

This chain uses TRBV15 with TRBJ2-3, with 8 bases that match TRBD2. This CDR3 is 14 amino acids long. The germline CDR1 and CDR2 sequences are LNHNV and YYDKDF (reference sequence). V was pared by 11 bases and J by 8 bases, with 15 bases of the junction left unmatched. CDR3 loop: CASRGGGLTGTQYF. CDR3 nucleotides: TGTGCCTCCCGGGGCGGGGGGCTCACGGGTACGCAGTATTTT.

The chain links TRBV18 to TRBJ2-3; D unclear. The length of the CDR3 is 14 residues. Trimming shortened V by 3 bases and J by 1 base, and 8 bases separated the two germline ends. Looked up from germline, CDR1 is KGHSH and CDR2 is LQKENI. The CDR3 sequence: CASSPDTRTDTQYF. CDR3 bases: TGTGCCAGCTCACCTGACACACGCACAGATACGCAGTATTTT.

The rearrangement links TRBV5-5 to TRBJ1-2; D remains ambiguous. Germline CDR1 is SGHKS and CDR2 is YYEKEE (reference sequence). V was clipped by 0 bases and J by 4 bases, with 7 bases between them. The CDR3 has 13 residues. CDR3 coding DNA: TGTGCCAGCAGCTTGGCCGAACTCTATGGCTACACCTTC. Its protein product is CASSLAELYGYTF.

This clone was observed a single time. The chain couples TRBV7-3 to TRBJ2-1, with 8 bases matching TRBD2. CDR3 length equals 14 residues. Germline V CDR1 and CDR2: SGHTA, FQGTGA. Trimming cost V 5 bases and J 9 bases; bases outside gene matches: 9. Here the CDR3 reads CASSLSGDMIEQFF. The DNA for the CDR3 is TGTGCCAGCAGCCTTAGCGGGGATATGATTGAGCAGTTCTTC. The variable domain in full, with the rest retrieved from reference TRBV7-3 and TRBJ2-1, is GAGVSQTPSNKVTEKGKYVELRCDPISGHTALYWYRQSLGQGPEFLIYFQGTGAADDSGLPNDRFFAVRPEGSVSTLKIQRTERGDSAVYLCASSLSGDMIEQFFGPGTRLTVL.

V usage is TRBV13 and J usage is TRBJ1-6; a weak D match, TRBD1 (5 bases). The CDR3 sequence is 17 residues long. V lost 0 bases and J lost 8, with 17 bases in between. Germline loops: CDR1 PRHDT, CDR2 FYEKMQ (reference sequence). The CDR3 sequence: CASSLGPGWGVDSPLHF. The CDR3 coding sequence is TGTGCCAGCAGCTTAGGGCCCGGTTGGGGGGTTGATTCACCCCTCCACTTT.

Written as DNA, the CDR3 is TGTGCCAGCAGCCCGTTTTTTGAGGATGAAAAACTGTTTTTT. Protein: CASSPFFEDEKLFF. The genes are TRBV7-9 and TRBJ1-4, with D hard to call. Germline V gene sequence: CDR1 SEHNR, CDR2 FQNEAQ (reference sequence). CDR3 size: 14 residues. The V end was cut by 5 bases, the J end by 6 bases, with 13 bases between.

The V call is TRBV6-6, the J call TRBJ1-1; TRBD1 matches 10 bases. J gave up 0 bases and V 6 bases, and 7 bases lay outside the gene matches. The CDR3 sequence is 16 residues long. From germline, CDR1 is MNHNY and CDR2 SVGAGI (reference sequence). CDR3 bases: TGTGCCAGCAGAAAACGGGGACAGGGGCTGAACACTGAAGCTTTCTTT. This sequence encodes CASRKRGQGLNTEAFF.

This clone appeared a single time. The chain couples TRBV5-4 to TRBJ2-1; D unclear. This CDR3 is 15 amino acids long. From germline, CDR1 is SGHNT and CDR2 YYREEE (reference sequence). Trimming stripped 0 bases from V and 3 bases from J, with 10 bases between. The CDR3 here is CASSLDRTVYNEQFF. The CDR3 nucleotides are TGTGCCAGCAGCTTGGACAGAACAGTCTACAATGAGCAGTTCTTC. Drawing the rest from reference TRBV5-4 and TRBJ2-1, the complete variable domain is ETGVTQSPTHLIKTRGQQVTLRCSSQSGHNTVSWYQQALGQGPQFIFQYYREEENGRGNFPPRFSGLQFPNYSSELNVNALELDDSALYLCASSLDRTVYNEQFFGPGTRLTVL.